A selection of T cell receptor beta chains follows, all from one sample in a study of blood T cell repertoires in COVID-19. TCRdb's copy holds only in-frame clones and misses some; the assay was immunoSEQ multiplex PCR. This sample yields around 390,000 clones, of which approximately 87% are seen a single time; around 9.3% belongs to the top ten. The sample comprised PBMCs or T cells enriched from blood (not recorded which). Source of these receptors: a woman between 45 and 60 years old who had recovered from COVID-19. Both conserved end residues are part of each CDR3. D genes are given only for firm matches. A clone size is listed for some rows: how often the clone was seen (once, few, many), or a class if it is expanded.

j_call,v_call,clone_size,d_call,cdr3_aa,cdr3_nt
TRBJ1-2,TRBV4-3,.,.,CASSQLGGGAGGYGYTF,TGCGCCAGCAGCCAACTCGGCGGGGGCGCGGGTGGCTATGGCTACACCTTC
TRBJ2-5,TRBV7-8,.,TRBD1,CASSLVLSRDRNQETQYF,TGTGCCAGCAGCTTAGTCCTCTCCCGGGACAGGAATCAAGAGACCCAGTACTTC
TRBJ2-5,TRBV11-3,.,.,CASSQGETQYF,TGTGCCAGCAGCCAGGGAGAGACCCAGTACTTC
TRBJ1-1,TRBV5-1,.,.,CASSSGDTTEAFF,TGCGCCAGCAGCTCGGGTGATACCACTGAAGCTTTCTTT
TRBJ1-2,TRBV9,.,TRBD1,CASSVAPGTGVDYGYTF,TGTGCCAGCAGCGTAGCCCCCGGGACAGGGGTGGACTATGGCTACACCTTC
TRBJ2-7,TRBV7-9,.,TRBD1,CAEMGQGDEQYF,TGTGCCGAAATGGGACAGGGGGACGAGCAGTACTTC
TRBJ1-1,TRBV7-9,.,.,CASSFMGPRGDEAFF,TGTGCCAGCAGCTTTATGGGGCCACGGGGGGATGAAGCTTTCTTT
TRBJ2-7,TRBV15,.,.,CATSGSGPVKLLGEQYF,TGTGCCACCAGCGGAAGTGGGCCGGTCAAACTTCTTGGGGAGCAGTACTTC
TRBJ1-1,TRBV7-9,few,.,CASSLGGGTEAFF,TGTGCCAGCAGCTTAGGGGGAGGGACTGAAGCTTTCTTT
TRBJ1-5,TRBV2,.,.,CASSLPSNQPQHF,TGTGCCAGCAGTTTACCGAGTAATCAGCCCCAGCATTTT
TRBJ1-1,TRBV12-3/TRBV12-4,.,.,CASRTGLEAFF,TGTGCCAGCCGAACGGGTCTCGAAGCTTTCTTT
TRBJ2-5,TRBV28,.,TRBD2,CASSLGSSGGETQYF,TGTGCCAGCAGCCTAGGGTCTAGCGGGGGGGAGACCCAGTACTTC
TRBJ1-6,TRBV30,.,.,CAWSVLNSPLHF,TGTGCCTGGAGTGTACTCAATTCACCCCTCCACTTT